A single sample gave rise to the 26 T cell receptor beta chains below, sequenced in a study of blood T cell repertoires in COVID-19 (dated by TCRdb to 2019 to 2021). Library construction relied on the immunoSEQ multiplex PCR assay. TCRdb carries this immuneACCESS record with in-frame sequences only. Its versions omit some clonotypes, under half of them owing to an unresolved V gene in the studies checked, with the rest unexplained. Within this sample are about 280,000 clones, with 75% to 90% of them counted one time only. About 0.94% of the sample is taken by the ten largest. Sequencing was carried out using peripheral blood. Receptor source: a woman aged 40 to 50 who had recovered from COVID-19.

The V call is TRBV29-1, the J call TRBJ2-5; possibly TRBD1 for D (6 bases). The CDR3 loop spans 13 amino acids. Trimming took 8 bases from V and 1 from J, leaving 14 bases between them. Germline V gene sequence: CDR1 SQVTM, CDR2 ANQGSEA. The CDR3 loop is CSTGLGAQETQYF. CDR3 DNA: TGCAGCACAGGGCTCGGGGCCCAAGAGACCCAGTACTTC.

V and J are TRBV5-3 and TRBJ2-5; D is unresolved. TRBV5-3 is labeled an ORF, and its function is uncertain. V lost 0 bases and J lost 1, with 13 bases in between. The CDR3 extends over 16 amino acids. The DNA for the CDR3 is TGTGCCAGAAGCTTGGTTGTCTGTCGGGTCCAAGAGACCCAGTACTTC. Its protein product is CARSLVVCRVQETQYF.

The chain combines TRBV3-1 (or the pseudogene TRBV3-2) with TRBJ2-7, with D unclear. V dropped 7 bases and J dropped 0 bases, with 13 bases sitting between them. CDR3 length: 14 residues. The germline CDR1 and CDR2 sequences are LGHDT and YNNKEL (reference sequence). The CDR3 here is CASKQSPLSYEQYF. As DNA, the CDR3 is TGTGCCAGCAAACAGAGCCCCCTCTCCTACGAGCAGTACTTC.

This rearrangement joins TRBV9 to TRBJ1-4; tentatively, D is TRBD1 (6 bases). Trimming left V 7 bases short and J 1 base short, with 11 bases between. The CDR3 extends over 14 amino acids. Per germline, CDR1 SGDLS and CDR2 YYNGEE. The CDR3 sequence: CASGLQGTNEKLFF. The CDR3 nucleotides are TGTGCCAGCGGGCTACAGGGAACTAATGAAAAACTGTTTTTT.

The CDR3 nucleotides are TGTGCCTGGAGTGTACGATTTAGCGGGAGGACCGGGGAGCTGTTTTTT. It encodes CAWSVRFSGRTGELFF. The V call is TRBV30, the J call TRBJ2-2, with 10 bases identical to TRBD2. The CDR3 is 16 amino acids. The germline V gene has CDR1 GTSNPN and CDR2 SVGIG (reference sequence). The ends lost 0 bases at V and 5 bases at J; junction bases unmatched: 6.

In this sample, this clone turned up once. This sequence joins TRBV19 and TRBJ2-5; TRBD2 agrees at 10 bases. The CDR3 totals 13 residues. Germline V lookup: CDR1 LNHDA, CDR2 SQIVND (reference sequence). V dropped 9 bases and J dropped 8; count of bases not matched to a gene: 9. CDR3: CASTSGDSETQYF. The CDR3 DNA reads TGTGCCAGCACTAGCGGGGACAGCGAAACCCAGTACTTC.

The chain joins TRBV10-3 to TRBJ2-5; D might be TRBD1 (6 bases). CDR3 length equals 16 residues. The V end lost 2 bases, the J end lost 1 base, and 14 bases lay between the germline ends. Germline-derived CDR1 and CDR2 are ENHRY and SYGVKD. CDR3 in DNA: TGTGCCATCAGTGAGACTACGACAGGTGCCCAAGAGACCCAGTACTTC. Translated: CAISETTTGAQETQYF.

The chain uses TRBV2 and TRBJ2-7; the match to TRBD2 covers 13 bases. Germline CDR1 and CDR2: SNHLY and FYNNEI. The CDR3 extends over 17 amino acids. V dropped 0 bases and J dropped 2; count of bases not matched to a gene: 4. Here the CDR3 reads CASSEAPGLAGTYEQYF. For the CDR3, the DNA is TGTGCCAGCAGTGAAGCACCGGGACTAGCGGGAACCTACGAGCAGTACTTC.

The CDR3 DNA sequence: TGCAGCGTAGGGACTGAACCAAGAGTTACCCAGTACTTC. Protein: CSVGTEPRVTQYF. V and J are TRBV29-1 and TRBJ2-5; the D gene is possibly TRBD2 (6 bases). Germline V CDR1 and CDR2: SQVTM, ANQGSEA. The CDR3 runs 13 residues. V was cut by 6 bases and J by 8 bases, with 19 bases left in between.

Only one count was recorded for this clone. This sequence joins TRBV7-2 and TRBJ2-7, with TRBD2 matching over 13 bases. Trimming removed 5 bases from V and 1 base from J; junction bases left unmatched: 8. The CDR3 has 17 amino acids. The V gene's germline CDR1 is SGHTA and CDR2 FQGNSA. The CDR3 loop is CASSKRTSGGPSYEQYF. The DNA for the CDR3 is TGTGCCAGCAGCAAACGGACTAGCGGGGGTCCATCCTACGAGCAGTACTTC.

The chain is built from TRBV27 and TRBJ2-7; 13 bases fit TRBD2. Looked up from germline, CDR1 is MNHEY and CDR2 is SMNVEV (reference sequence). The length of the CDR3 is 16 residues. Trimming removed 9 bases from V and 3 bases from J; junction bases left unmatched: 11. The CDR3 bases are TGTGCCAGTCGGGGGGGGACTAGCGGGGACTACTACGAGCAGTACTTC. Its protein is CASRGGTSGDYYEQYF.

V usage is TRBV27 and J usage is TRBJ2-7; tentative D call: TRBD1 (6 bases). Per germline, CDR1 MNHEY and CDR2 SMNVEV (reference sequence). Trimming removed 5 bases from V and 2 bases from J, with 13 bases in between. The CDR3 is 14 amino acids. The CDR3 DNA reads TGTGCCAGCAGTCCCGGGACATCGCCCTACGAGCAGTACTTC. Translating gives CASSPGTSPYEQYF.

DNA of the CDR3: TGTGCCAGCAGCTTAGTTGGACATAGCAATCAGCCCCAGCATTTT. Protein sequence: CASSLVGHSNQPQHF. The chain couples TRBV7-2 to TRBJ1-5, with D possibly being TRBD1 (5 bases). Germline V gives CDR1 SGHTA, CDR2 FQGNSA. Trimming took 1 base from V and 0 from J, leaving 7 bases between them. The CDR3 is made up of 15 amino acids.

The chain uses TRBV3-1 (or the pseudogene TRBV3-2) and TRBJ2-3, with D possibly matching TRBD2 (5 bases). The CDR3 has 17 amino acids. Germline CDR1 and CDR2: LGHDT and YNNKEL (reference sequence). V was pared by 0 bases and J by 2 bases, with 15 bases between. In DNA form, the CDR3 reads TGTGCCAGCAGCCAAGATCTGGGAGAATCCGACACAGATACGCAGTATTTT. Its translation is CASSQDLGESDTDTQYF.

The V gene is TRBV10-3, the J gene TRBJ2-1; 11 bases are a match to TRBD1. The CDR3 has 15 amino acids. The V segment lost 4 bases and the J segment 8 bases; nucleotides outside the gene matches: 7. CDR1 and CDR2 from the germline V gene are ENHRY and SYGVKD. This CDR3 is CAISGGQGALDEQFF. CDR3 sequence (DNA): TGTGCCATCAGTGGTGGACAGGGGGCCTTGGATGAGCAGTTCTTC.

The chain recombines TRBV14 with TRBJ1-1; TRBD1 agrees at 9 bases. The CDR3 has 16 residues. V trimming: 2 bases; J trimming: 4 bases; junction bases outside the gene matches: 8. Germline assignment: CDR1 SGHDN and CDR2 FVKESK. CDR3 in amino acids: CASSQSLGQGSTEAFF. The CDR3, as DNA: TGTGCCAGCAGCCAAAGCCTAGGACAGGGGAGCACTGAAGCTTTCTTT.

The J gene is TRBJ2-7, the V gene TRBV28, with 7 bases matching TRBD2. Germline V CDR1 and CDR2: MDHEN, SYDVKM. V gave up 5 bases and J gave up 2 bases; unmatched junction bases: 15. The CDR3 has 17 amino acids. CDR3 bases: TGTGCCAGCAGTCCAAACCTGGGCGGGAGTGTAGCCTACGAGCAGTACTTC. Amino acids: CASSPNLGGSVAYEQYF.

This CDR3 reads CASSGTDSNQPQHF. In DNA form, the CDR3 reads TGCGCCAGCAGTGGGACAGATAGCAATCAGCCCCAGCATTTT. This chain uses TRBV10-1 with TRBJ1-5, with D possibly matching TRBD1 (6 bases). The CDR3 length is 14 residues. Per the germline V gene, CDR1 is WNHNN and CDR2 is SYGVQD (reference sequence). Trimming stripped 4 bases from V and 0 bases from J, with 7 bases between.

V usage is TRBV15 and J usage is TRBJ2-1, with 10 positions matching TRBD2. V was clipped by 0 bases and J by 6 bases; unmatched bases: 2. Germline CDR1 and CDR2: LNHNV and YYDKDF (reference sequence). This CDR3 has 15 amino acids. CDR3 amino acids: CATSRELAGLNEQFF. The CDR3 nucleotides read TGTGCCACCAGCAGAGAACTAGCGGGGCTCAATGAGCAGTTCTTC.

The chain recombines TRBV28 with TRBJ1-4; 7 bases are shared with TRBD1. Trimming cost V 6 bases and J 5 bases; bases outside gene matches: 6. Germline V lookup: CDR1 MDHEN, CDR2 SYDVKM. CDR3 length: 14 residues. CDR3 region: CASSLTGANEKLFF. CDR3 in DNA: TGTGCCAGCAGCTTAACAGGGGCCAATGAAAAACTGTTTTTT.

J is TRBJ2-5 and V is TRBV4-1, with TRBD2 matching 12 bases. Germline CDR1 is MGHRA and CDR2 is YSYEKL. V gave up 3 bases and J gave up 5 bases; unmatched junction bases: 16. This CDR3 contains 19 residues. The CDR3 coding sequence is TGCGCCAGCAGCCAGGGACCGGGACTAGCGGGCCCGAGGGGGGAGACCCAGTACTTC. Translating gives CASSQGPGLAGPRGETQYF.

V and J are TRBV6-1 and TRBJ1-5, with D unresolved. The ends were cut back, 3 bases at V and 6 bases at J, with 15 bases in the middle. Looked up from germline, CDR1 is MNHNS and CDR2 is SASEGT. This CDR3 has 15 residues. The CDR3 is CASSDRHAVGQPQHF. CDR3 in DNA: TGTGCCAGCAGTGATAGACATGCAGTTGGTCAGCCCCAGCATTTT.

CDR3 nucleotides: TGTGCCAGCAGACTATACCGGGACTACTACAATGAGCAGTTCTTC. Protein product: CASRLYRDYYNEQFF. The genes are TRBV5-5 and TRBJ2-1; 7 bases are a match to TRBD2. The CDR3 is 15 amino acids. V dropped 5 bases and J dropped 3; count of bases not matched to a gene: 8. The V gene's germline CDR1 is SGHKS and CDR2 YYEKEE (reference sequence). The entire variable domain, with the rest obtained from reference TRBV5-5 and TRBJ2-1, is as follows: DAGVTQSPTHLIKTRGQQVTLRCSPISGHKSVSWYQQVLGQGPQFIFQYYEKEERGRGNFPDRFSARQFPNYSSELNVNALLLGDSALYLCASRLYRDYYNEQFFGPGTRLTVL.

The rearrangement joins TRBV27 to TRBJ1-2; TRBD1 matches 7 bases. J gave up 7 bases and V 0 bases, and 8 bases lay outside the gene matches. CDR3 length: 15 residues. CDR1 is MNHEY and CDR2 is SMNVEV in the germline V gene (reference sequence). CDR3 DNA sequence: TGTGCCAGCAGTTTATCGCCTCGACAGGGTGGTGGCTACACCTTC. Its protein is CASSLSPRQGGGYTF.

This chain joins TRBV4-1 and TRBJ1-3, with 7 bases aligning to TRBD1. V gave up 3 bases and J gave up 0 bases; unmatched junction bases: 2. In germline, CDR1 is MGHRA, CDR2 YSYEKL. This CDR3 region has 15 residues. DNA for the CDR3: TGCGCCAGCAGCCAGACAGGGACCTCTGGAAACACCATATATTTT. Protein sequence: CASSQTGTSGNTIYF.

This sequence joins TRBV27 and TRBJ2-3, with 10 bases that match TRBD2. V trimming: 6 bases; J trimming: 4 bases; junction bases outside the gene matches: 16. Germline assignment: CDR1 MNHEY and CDR2 SMNVEV (reference sequence). This CDR3 is 18 amino acids long. The CDR3 protein is CASSTRDGSGRVSDTQYF. CDR3 DNA sequence: TGTGCCAGCAGCACGAGGGACGGGAGCGGGAGGGTCTCAGATACGCAGTATTTT.